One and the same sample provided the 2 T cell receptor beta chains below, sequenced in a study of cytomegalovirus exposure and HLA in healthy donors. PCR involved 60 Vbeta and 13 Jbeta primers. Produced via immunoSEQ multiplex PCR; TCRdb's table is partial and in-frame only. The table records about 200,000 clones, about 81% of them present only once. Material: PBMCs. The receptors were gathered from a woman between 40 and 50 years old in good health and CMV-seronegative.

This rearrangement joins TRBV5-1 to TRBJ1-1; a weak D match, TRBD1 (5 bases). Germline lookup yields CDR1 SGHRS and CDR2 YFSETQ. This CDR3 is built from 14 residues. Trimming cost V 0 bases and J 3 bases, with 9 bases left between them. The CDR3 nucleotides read TGCGCCAGCAGCTTGGTAGGGGCGGACACTGAAGCTTTCTTT. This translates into CASSLVGADTEAFF.

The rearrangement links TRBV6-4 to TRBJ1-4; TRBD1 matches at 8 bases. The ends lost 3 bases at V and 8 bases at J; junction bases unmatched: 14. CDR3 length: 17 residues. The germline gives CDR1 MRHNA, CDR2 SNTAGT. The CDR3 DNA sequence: TGTGCCAGCAGTGAGGGGGACAGGAGGAGGGGGTGGGAAAAACTGTTTTTT. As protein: CASSEGDRRRGWEKLFF.